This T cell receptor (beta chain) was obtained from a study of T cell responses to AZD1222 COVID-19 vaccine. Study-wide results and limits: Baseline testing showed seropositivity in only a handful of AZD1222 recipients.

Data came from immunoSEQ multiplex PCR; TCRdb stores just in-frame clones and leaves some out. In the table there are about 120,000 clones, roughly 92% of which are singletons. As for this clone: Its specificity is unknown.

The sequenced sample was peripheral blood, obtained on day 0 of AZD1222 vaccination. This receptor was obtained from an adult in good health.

The CDR3 nucleotides read TGTGCCATCCATCCCGGGGCTGGGGACACTGAAGCTTTCTTT. This translates into CAIHPGAGDTEAFF. J is TRBJ1-1 and V is TRBV10-3; tentatively, D is TRBD1 (5 bases). V lost 8 bases, J lost 3 bases, and 16 bases lay in between. Looked up from germline, CDR1 is ENHRY and CDR2 is SYGVKD. The CDR3 is 14 residues long.